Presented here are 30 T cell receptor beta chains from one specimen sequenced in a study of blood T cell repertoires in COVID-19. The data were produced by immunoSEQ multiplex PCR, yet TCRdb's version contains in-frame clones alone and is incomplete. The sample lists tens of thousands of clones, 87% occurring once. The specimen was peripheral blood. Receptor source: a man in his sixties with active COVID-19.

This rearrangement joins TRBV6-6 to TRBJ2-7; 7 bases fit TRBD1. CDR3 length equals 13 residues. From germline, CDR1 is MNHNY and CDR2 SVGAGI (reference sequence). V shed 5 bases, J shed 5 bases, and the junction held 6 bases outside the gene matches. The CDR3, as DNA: TGTGCCAGCAGTGGGGGACAGAAAGACGAGCAGTACTTC. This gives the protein CASSGGQKDEQYF.

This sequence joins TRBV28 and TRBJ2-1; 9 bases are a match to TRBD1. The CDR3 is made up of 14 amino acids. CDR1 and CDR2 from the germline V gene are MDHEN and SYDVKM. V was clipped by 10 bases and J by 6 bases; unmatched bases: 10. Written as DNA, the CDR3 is TGTGCCACCGTCCGGGACAGGGCGGTCAATGAGCAGTTCTTC. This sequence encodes CATVRDRAVNEQFF.

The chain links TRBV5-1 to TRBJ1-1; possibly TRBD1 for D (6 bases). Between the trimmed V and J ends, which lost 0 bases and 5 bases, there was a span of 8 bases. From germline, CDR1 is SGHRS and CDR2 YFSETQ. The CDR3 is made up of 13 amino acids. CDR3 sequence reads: CASSLDQGTEAFF. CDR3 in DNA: TGCGCCAGCAGCTTGGATCAGGGGACTGAAGCTTTCTTT.

The CDR3 protein is CASSYSGGNTDTQYF. CDR3 coding DNA: TGCGCCAGCAGCTATAGCGGGGGAAACACAGATACGCAGTATTTT. The chain recombines TRBV5-1 with TRBJ2-3; the match to TRBD2 covers 9 bases. Germline assignment: CDR1 SGHRS and CDR2 YFSETQ. CDR3 length: 15 residues. The junction had 4 bases not matched to a gene; V was cut back by 3 bases and J by 2 bases.

Here the CDR3 DNA reads TGTGCCAGCAGCCAAGATAGTGGACACAGGAACACTGAAGCTTTCTTT. Amino acid sequence: CASSQDSGHRNTEAFF. The J gene is TRBJ1-1, the V gene TRBV14; tentatively, D is TRBD1 (5 bases). V gave up 0 bases and J gave up 1 base, with 12 bases separating them. The germline CDR1 and CDR2 sequences are SGHDN and FVKESK. This CDR3 contains 16 residues. Full variable domain (missing parts from reference TRBV14 and TRBJ1-1): EAGVTQFPSHSVIEKGQTVTLRCDPISGHDNLYWYRRVMGKEIKFLLHFVKESKQDESGMPNNRFLAERTGGTYSTLKVQPAELEDSGVYFCASSQDSGHRNTEAFFGQGTRLTVV.

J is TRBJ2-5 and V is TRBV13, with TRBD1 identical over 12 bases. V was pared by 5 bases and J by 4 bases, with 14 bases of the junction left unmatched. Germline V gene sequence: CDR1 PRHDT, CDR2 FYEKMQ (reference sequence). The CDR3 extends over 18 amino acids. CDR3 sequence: CASSVSPGQGALGETQYF. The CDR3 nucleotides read TGTGCCAGCAGCGTCTCTCCGGGACAGGGGGCTTTAGGAGAGACCCAGTACTTC. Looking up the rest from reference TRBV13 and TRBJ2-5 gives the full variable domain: AAGVIQSPRHLIKEKRETATLKCYPIPRHDTVYWYQQGPGQDPQFLISFYEKMQSDKGSIPDRFSAQQFSDYHSELNMSSLELGDSALYFCASSVSPGQGALGETQYFGPGTRLLVL.

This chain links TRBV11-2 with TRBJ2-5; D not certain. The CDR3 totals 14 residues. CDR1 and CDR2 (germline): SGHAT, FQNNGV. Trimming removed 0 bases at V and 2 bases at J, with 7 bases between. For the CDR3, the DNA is TGTGCCAGCAGCTTAGAGACTGCACAAGAGACCCAGTACTTC. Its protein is CASSLETAQETQYF.

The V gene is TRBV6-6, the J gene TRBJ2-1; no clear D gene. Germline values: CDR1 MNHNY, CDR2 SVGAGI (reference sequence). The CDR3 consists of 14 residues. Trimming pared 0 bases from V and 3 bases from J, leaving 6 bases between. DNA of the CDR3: TGTGCCAGCAGTTACTCCCGGGTCTACAATGAGCAGTTCTTC. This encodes CASSYSRVYNEQFF.

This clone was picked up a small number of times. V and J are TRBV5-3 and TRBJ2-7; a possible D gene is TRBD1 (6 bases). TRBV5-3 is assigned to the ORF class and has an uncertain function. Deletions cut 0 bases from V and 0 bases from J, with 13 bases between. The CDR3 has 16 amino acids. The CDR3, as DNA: TGTGCCAGAAGCTTGGCGGCGGACAGTAGCTCCTACGAGCAGTACTTC. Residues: CARSLAADSSSYEQYF.

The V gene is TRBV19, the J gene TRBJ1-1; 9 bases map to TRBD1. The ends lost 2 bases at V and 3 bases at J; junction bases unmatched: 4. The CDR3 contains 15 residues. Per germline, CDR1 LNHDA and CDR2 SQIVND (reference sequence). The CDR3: CASSIYGTGYTEAFF. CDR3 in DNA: TGTGCCAGTAGTATATATGGGACAGGGTACACTGAAGCTTTCTTT.

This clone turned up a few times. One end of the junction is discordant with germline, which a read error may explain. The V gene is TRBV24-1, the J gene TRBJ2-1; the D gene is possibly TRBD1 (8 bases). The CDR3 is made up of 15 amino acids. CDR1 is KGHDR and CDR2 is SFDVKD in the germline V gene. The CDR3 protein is CATGGEQGDYKEQFF. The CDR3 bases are TGTGCCACCGGGGGGGAACAGGGGGATTACAAGGAGCAGTTCTTC.

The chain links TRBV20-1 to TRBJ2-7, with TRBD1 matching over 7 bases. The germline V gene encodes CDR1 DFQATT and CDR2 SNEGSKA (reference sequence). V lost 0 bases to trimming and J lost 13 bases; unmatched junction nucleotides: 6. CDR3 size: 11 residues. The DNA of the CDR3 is TGCAGTGCTAGAGAAGACAGGGAACTCTACTTC. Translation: CSAREDRELYF.

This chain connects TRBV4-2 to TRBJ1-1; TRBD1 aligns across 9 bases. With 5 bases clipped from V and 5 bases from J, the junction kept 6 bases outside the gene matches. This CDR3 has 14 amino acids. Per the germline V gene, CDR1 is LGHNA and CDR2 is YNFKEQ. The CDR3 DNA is TGTGCCAGCAGCGAGGGACAGGGTGGGACTGAAGCTTTCTTT. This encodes CASSEGQGGTEAFF.

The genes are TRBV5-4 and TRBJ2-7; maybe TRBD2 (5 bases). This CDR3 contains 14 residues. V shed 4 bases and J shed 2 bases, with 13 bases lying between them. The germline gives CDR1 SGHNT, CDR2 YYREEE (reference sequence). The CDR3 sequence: CASSQADQTYEQYF. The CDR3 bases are TGTGCCAGCAGCCAAGCGGACCAAACCTACGAGCAGTACTTC.

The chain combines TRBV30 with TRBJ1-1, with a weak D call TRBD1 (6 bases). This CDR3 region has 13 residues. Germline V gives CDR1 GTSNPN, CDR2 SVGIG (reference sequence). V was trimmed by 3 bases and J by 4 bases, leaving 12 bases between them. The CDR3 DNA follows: TGTGCCTGGAGACTACAGGGTGCCACTGAAGCTTTCTTT. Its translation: CAWRLQGATEAFF.

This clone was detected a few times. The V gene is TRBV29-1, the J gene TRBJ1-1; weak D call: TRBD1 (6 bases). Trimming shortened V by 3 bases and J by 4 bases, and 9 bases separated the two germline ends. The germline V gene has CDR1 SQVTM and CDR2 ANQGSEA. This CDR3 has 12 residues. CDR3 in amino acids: CSVDRGGTEAFF. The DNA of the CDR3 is TGCAGCGTTGACAGGGGTGGCACTGAAGCTTTCTTT.

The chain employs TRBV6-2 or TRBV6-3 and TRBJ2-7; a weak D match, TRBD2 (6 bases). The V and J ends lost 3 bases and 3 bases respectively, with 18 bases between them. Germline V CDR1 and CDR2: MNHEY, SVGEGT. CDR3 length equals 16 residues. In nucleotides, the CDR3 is TGTGCCAGCAGTTATCCCGGGGAGGTTGGAGGCTACGAGCAGTACTTC. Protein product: CASSYPGEVGGYEQYF.

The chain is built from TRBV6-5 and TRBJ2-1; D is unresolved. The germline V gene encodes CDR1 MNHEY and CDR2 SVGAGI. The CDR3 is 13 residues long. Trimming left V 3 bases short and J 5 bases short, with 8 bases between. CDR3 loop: CASSYTTNNEQFF. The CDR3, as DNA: TGTGCCAGCAGTTATACTACTAACAATGAGCAGTTCTTC.

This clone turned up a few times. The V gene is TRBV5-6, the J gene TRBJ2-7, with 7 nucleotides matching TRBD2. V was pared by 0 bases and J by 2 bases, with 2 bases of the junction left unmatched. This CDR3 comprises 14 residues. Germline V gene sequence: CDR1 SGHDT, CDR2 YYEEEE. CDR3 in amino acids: CASSLVLAPYEQYF. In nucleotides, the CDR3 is TGTGCCAGCAGCTTGGTACTAGCGCCCTACGAGCAGTACTTC. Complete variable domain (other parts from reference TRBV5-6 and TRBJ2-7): DAGVTQSPTHLIKTRGQQVTLRCSPKSGHDTVSWYQQALGQGPQFIFQYYEEEERQRGNFPDRFSGHQFPNYSSELNVNALLLGDSALYLCASSLVLAPYEQYFGPGTRLTVT.

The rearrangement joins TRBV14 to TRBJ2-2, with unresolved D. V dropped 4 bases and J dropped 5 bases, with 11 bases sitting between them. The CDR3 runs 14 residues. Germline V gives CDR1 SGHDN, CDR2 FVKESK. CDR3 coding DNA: TGTGCCAGCAGCCTTCAGGCGCTGACCGGGGAGCTGTTTTTT. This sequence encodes CASSLQALTGELFF. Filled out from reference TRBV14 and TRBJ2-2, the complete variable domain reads EAGVTQFPSHSVIEKGQTVTLRCDPISGHDNLYWYRRVMGKEIKFLLHFVKESKQDESGMPNNRFLAERTGGTYSTLKVQPAELEDSGVYFCASSLQALTGELFFGEGSRLTVL.

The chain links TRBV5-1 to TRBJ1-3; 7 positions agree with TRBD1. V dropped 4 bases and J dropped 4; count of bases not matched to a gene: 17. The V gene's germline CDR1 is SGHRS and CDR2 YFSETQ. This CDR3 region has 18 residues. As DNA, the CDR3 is TGCGCCAGCAGCCCAGGGACAGTACCCTCCCCGCTCGGAAACACCATATATTTT. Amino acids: CASSPGTVPSPLGNTIYF.

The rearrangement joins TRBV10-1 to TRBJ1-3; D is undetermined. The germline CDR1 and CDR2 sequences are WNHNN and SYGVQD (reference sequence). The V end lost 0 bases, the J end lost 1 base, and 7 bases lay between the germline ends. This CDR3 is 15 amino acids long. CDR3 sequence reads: CASSESSGSGNTIYF. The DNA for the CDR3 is TGCGCCAGCAGTGAGTCGTCGGGATCTGGAAACACCATATATTTT.

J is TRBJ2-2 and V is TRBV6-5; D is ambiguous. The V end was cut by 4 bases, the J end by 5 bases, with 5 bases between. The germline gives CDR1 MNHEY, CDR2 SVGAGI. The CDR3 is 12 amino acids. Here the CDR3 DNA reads TGTGCCAGCAGTTTTCGGACCGGGGAGCTGTTTTTT. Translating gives CASSFRTGELFF.

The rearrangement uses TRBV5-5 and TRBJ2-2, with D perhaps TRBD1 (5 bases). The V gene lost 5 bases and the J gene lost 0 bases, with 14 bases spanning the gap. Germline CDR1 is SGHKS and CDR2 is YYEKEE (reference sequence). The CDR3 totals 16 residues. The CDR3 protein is CASSLQVNANTGELFF. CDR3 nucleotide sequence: TGTGCCAGCAGTTTACAGGTCAACGCGAACACCGGGGAGCTGTTTTTT.

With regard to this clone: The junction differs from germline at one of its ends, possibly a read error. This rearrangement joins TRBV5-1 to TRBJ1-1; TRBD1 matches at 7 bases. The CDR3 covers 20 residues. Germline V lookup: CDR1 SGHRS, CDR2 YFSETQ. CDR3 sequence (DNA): TGCGCCAGCAGGTTGGACGGCAGGGGGTCGGGTAATGTCAGGAACACTGAAGCTTTCTTT. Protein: CASRLDGRGSGNVRNTEAFF. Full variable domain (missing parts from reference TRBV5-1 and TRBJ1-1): KAGVTQTPRYLIKTRGQQVTLSCSPISGHRSVSWYQQTPGQGLQFLFEYFSETQRNKGNFPGRFSGRQFSNSRSEMNVSTLELGDSALYLCASRLDGRGSGNVRNTEAFFGQGTRLTVV.

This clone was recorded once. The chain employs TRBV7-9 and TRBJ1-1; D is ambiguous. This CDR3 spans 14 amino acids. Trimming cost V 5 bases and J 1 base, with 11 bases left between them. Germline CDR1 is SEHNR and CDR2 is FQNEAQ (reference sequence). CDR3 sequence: CASSPRRQNTEAFF. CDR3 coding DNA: TGTGCCAGCAGCCCCCGGCGACAGAACACTGAAGCTTTCTTT.

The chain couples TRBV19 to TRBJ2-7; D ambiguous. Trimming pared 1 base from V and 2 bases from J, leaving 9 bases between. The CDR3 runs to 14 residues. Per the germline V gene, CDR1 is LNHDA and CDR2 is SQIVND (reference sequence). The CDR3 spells CASSIGAGPYEQYF. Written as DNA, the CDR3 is TGTGCCAGTAGTATAGGGGCAGGCCCCTACGAGCAGTACTTC.

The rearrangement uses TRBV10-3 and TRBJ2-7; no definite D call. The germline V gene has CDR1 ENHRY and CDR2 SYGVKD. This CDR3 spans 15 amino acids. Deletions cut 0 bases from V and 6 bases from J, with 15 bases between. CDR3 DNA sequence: TGTGCCATCAGTGAGTCTGGCAGATCCAGTGGCGAGCAGTACTTC. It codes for CAISESGRSSGEQYF.

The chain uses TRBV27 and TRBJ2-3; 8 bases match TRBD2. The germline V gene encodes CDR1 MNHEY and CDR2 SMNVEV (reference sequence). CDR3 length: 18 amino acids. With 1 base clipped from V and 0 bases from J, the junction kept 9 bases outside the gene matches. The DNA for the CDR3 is TGTGCCAGCAGTTTATTAGGAGCGGGGGCCTCCAGCACAGATACGCAGTATTTT. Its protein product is CASSLLGAGASSTDTQYF.

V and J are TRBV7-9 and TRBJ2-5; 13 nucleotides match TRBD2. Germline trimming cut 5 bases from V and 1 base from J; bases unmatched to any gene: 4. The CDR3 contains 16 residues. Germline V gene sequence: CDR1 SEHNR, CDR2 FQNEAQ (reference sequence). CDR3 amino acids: CASSRGLAGIQETQYF. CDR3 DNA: TGTGCCAGCAGCCGGGGACTAGCGGGGATCCAAGAGACCCAGTACTTC.